This T cell receptor beta chain was obtained from a study of blood T cell repertoires in COVID-19. As for the study in general: Both acute and convalescent COVID-19 samples were obtained from the United States, Italy and Spain. PBMCs, B-cell-depleted T cells, or T cells provided the cDNA or gDNA that made up the material.

From germline, CDR1 is MRHNA and CDR2 SNTAGT. The CDR3 contains 18 residues. Trimming took 7 bases from V and 0 from J, leaving 22 bases between them. Method: immunoSEQ multiplex PCR; TCRdb's copy keeps in-frame clones and lacks some. Here the sample spans about 220,000 clones, approximately 83% being singletons. Cohort assignment relied on participant-reported clinical history. The sequenced material came from PBMCs or T cells enriched from blood (not recorded which). The sequence was obtained from a woman aged 55-75 years who had recovered from COVID-19. The chain combines TRBV6-4 with TRBJ1-5, with D tentatively TRBD1 (5 bases). The CDR3 region has the DNA TGTGCCAGCACCTTAAGGGTCAGGGAAAGGGATAGCAATCAGCCCCAGCATTTT. This translates into CASTLRVRERDSNQPQHF.